This T cell receptor beta chain was observed in a study of CD8 T cells in ankylosing spondylitis. Trimming took off 5 bases at V and 6 bases at J, with 14 bases between the two ends. Germline V lookup: CDR1 SGHTA, CDR2 FQGNSA. The CDR3 contains 14 residues. In this sample, this clonotype turned up many times. For TCR beta, libraries came from quantitative 5'-RACE with molecular barcodes. One entry per CDR3 protein results from TCRdb running MiXCR on the 5' RACE reads. The sample shows about 150,000 distinct CDR3 sequences, 7% to 8% of them seen only once. Sequences were obtained from blood, either unsorted or a sorted T cell fraction (not recorded which). The receptor was derived from a female donor with ankylosing spondylitis or in good health (not recorded which). This chain uses TRBV7-2 with TRBJ1-5; maybe TRBD1 (5 bases). The CDR3, as DNA: TGTGCCAGCAGCCAAGGCAGGGTGGCTCAGCCCCAGCATTTT. Amino acids: CASSQGRVAQPQHF.